The present T cell receptor (beta chain) was sequenced within a study of T-cell reconstitution after alpha-beta-depleted transplantation in children. General study findings and limits: Several patients had high TCRbeta diversity at day 60; it came from surviving recipient T cells and thymic progenitors. The origin of alpha-beta T cells about two months after transplant was reportedly several hundred expanded graft clones. When one year had passed after transplant, most T-cell counts and diversity came from newly produced T cells.

This clonotype was seen many times. The antigen remains undetermined. Researchers prepared the TCRbeta library using unique molecular identifiers, the study reports. In TCRdb, the PCR reads were re-called with MiXCR into one record per CDR3 protein. The sample lists a few hundred thousand distinct CDR3 sequences; 10% to 15% were seen once. V dropped 6 bases and J dropped 3; count of bases not matched to a gene: 5. The CDR3 is made up of 13 amino acids. The V gene's germline CDR1 is MNHEY and CDR2 SMNVEV (reference sequence). V usage is TRBV27 and J usage is TRBJ2-7; 7 bases map to TRBD1. The source of this sequence is a male patient between 10 and 17 years old who had a stem cell transplant for acute myeloid leukemia, so the T cells may come from the graft donor. This specimen consisted of PBMCs, mostly from graft donor cells, obtained 360 days after TCRalphabeta/CD19-depleted stem cell transplant. CDR3 DNA: TGTGCCAGCAGCTTAAGGGACAGCTACGAGCAGTACTTC. This encodes CASSLRDSYEQYF.